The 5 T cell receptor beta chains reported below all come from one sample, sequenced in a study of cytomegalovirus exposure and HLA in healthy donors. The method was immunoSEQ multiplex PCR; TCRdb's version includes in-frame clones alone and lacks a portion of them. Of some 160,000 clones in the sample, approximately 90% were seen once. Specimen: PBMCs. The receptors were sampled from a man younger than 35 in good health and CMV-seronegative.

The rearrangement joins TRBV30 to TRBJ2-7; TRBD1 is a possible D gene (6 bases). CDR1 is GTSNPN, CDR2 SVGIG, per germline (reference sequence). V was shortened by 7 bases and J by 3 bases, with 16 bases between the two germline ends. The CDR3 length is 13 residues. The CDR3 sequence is CALAPGQSYEQYF. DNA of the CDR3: TGTGCCTTGGCCCCGGGACAAAGCTACGAGCAGTACTTC.

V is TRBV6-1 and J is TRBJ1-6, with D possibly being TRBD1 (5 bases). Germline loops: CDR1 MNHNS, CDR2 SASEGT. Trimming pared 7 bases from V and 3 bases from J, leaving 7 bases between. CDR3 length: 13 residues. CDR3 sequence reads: CASKTVYNSPLHF. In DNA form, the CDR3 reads TGTGCCAGCAAGACAGTCTATAATTCACCCCTCCACTTT.

Here the CDR3 reads CASSQDRENTEAFF. CDR3 sequence (DNA): TGCGCCAGCAGCCAAGACAGGGAGAACACTGAAGCTTTCTTT. This chain connects TRBV4-3 to TRBJ1-1; D is perhaps TRBD1 (5 bases). CDR3 length equals 14 residues. The V gene's germline CDR1 is LGHNA and CDR2 YSLEER. Trimming took off 0 bases at V and 1 base at J, with 6 bases between the two ends.

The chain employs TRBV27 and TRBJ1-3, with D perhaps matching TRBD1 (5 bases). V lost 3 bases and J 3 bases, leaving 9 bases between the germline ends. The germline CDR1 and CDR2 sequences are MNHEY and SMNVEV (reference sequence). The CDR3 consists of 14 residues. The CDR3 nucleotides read TGTGCCAGCAGTTTCCGGGGGAGTGGAAACACCATATATTTT. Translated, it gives CASSFRGSGNTIYF.

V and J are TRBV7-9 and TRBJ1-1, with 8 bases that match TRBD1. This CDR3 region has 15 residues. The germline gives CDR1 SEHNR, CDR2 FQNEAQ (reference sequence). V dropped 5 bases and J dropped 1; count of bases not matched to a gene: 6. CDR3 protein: CASSEDRGRNTEAFF. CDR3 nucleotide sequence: TGTGCCAGCAGCGAAGACAGGGGAAGGAACACTGAAGCTTTCTTT. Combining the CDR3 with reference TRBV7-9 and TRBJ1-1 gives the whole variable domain DTGVSQNPRHKITKRGQNVTFRCDPISEHNRLYWYRQTLGQGPEFLTYFQNEAQLEKSRLLSDRFSAERPKGSFSTLEIQRTEQGDSAMYLCASSEDRGRNTEAFFGQGTRLTVV.